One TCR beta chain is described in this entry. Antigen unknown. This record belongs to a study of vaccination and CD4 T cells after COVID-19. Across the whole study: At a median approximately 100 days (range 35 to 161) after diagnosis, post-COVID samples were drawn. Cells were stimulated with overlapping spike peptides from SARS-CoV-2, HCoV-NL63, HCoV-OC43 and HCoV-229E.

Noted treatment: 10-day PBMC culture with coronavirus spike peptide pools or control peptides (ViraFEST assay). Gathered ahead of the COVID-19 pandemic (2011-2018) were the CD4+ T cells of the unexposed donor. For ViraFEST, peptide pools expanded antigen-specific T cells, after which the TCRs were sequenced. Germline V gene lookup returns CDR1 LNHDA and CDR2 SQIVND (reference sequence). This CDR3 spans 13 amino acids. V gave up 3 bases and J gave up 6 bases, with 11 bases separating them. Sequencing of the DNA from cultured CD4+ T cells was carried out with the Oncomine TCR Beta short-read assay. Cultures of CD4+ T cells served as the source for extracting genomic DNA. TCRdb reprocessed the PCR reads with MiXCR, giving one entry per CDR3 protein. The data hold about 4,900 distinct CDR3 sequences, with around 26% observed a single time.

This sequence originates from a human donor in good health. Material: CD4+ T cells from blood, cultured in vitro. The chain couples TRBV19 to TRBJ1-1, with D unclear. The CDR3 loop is CASSIALGSEAFF. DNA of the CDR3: TGTGCCAGTAGTATTGCTCTGGGTTCTGAAGCTTTCTTT.